The next 13 T cell receptor beta chains were all read from a single sample in a study of blood T cell repertoires in COVID-19. Sequencing used immunoSEQ multiplex PCR; TCRdb keeps in-frame clones, though not all of them. The repertoire holds approximately 110,000 clones, 85% to 90% seen once, with about 30% in the top ten. What was sequenced was peripheral blood. These receptors all come from a woman older than 75 with acute or convalescent COVID-19.

The chain carries TRBV7-9 and TRBJ1-1; D ambiguous. V lost 4 bases and J 2 bases, leaving 20 bases between the germline ends. This CDR3 is 17 amino acids long. Germline assignment: CDR1 SEHNR and CDR2 FQNEAQ (reference sequence). CDR3 nucleotides: TGTGCCAGCAGCTCGCCGTTGGAGGGATGGGTAAACACTGAAGCTTTCTTT. It codes for CASSSPLEGWVNTEAFF.

The V call is TRBV5-1, the J call TRBJ2-3; 9 bases are shared with TRBD2. The CDR3 extends over 16 amino acids. Germline CDR1 is SGHRS and CDR2 is YFSETQ. V shed 0 bases, J shed 5 bases, and the junction held 7 bases outside the gene matches. Here the CDR3 reads CASSLVGSSGKDTQYF. The CDR3 nucleotides read TGCGCCAGCAGCTTGGTAGGGTCTAGCGGGAAAGATACGCAGTATTTT.

The rearrangement joins TRBV19 to TRBJ1-5; D uncertain. The CDR3 has 14 amino acids. From germline, CDR1 is LNHDA and CDR2 SQIVND (reference sequence). Trimming left V 3 bases short and J 4 bases short, with 10 bases between. CDR3 residues: CASSILRGNQPQHF. The CDR3 DNA is TGTGCCAGTAGTATTCTGCGAGGGAATCAGCCCCAGCATTTT.

The chain links TRBV7-3 to TRBJ2-3, with 8 bases aligning to TRBD2. This CDR3 is 14 amino acids long. Germline V gene lookup returns CDR1 SGHTA and CDR2 FQGTGA. V was clipped by 5 bases and J by 3 bases; unmatched bases: 4. The chain's CDR3 is CASSTGLGTDTQYF. DNA of the CDR3: TGTGCCAGCAGCACGGGACTAGGAACAGATACGCAGTATTTT.

The V call is TRBV19, the J call TRBJ1-5; D unresolved. CDR1 is LNHDA, CDR2 SQIVND, per germline (reference sequence). V was trimmed by 7 bases and J by 4 bases, leaving 14 bases between them. The CDR3 runs 14 residues. CDR3 coding DNA: TGTGCCAGTATGAGGGCAGAGCAAAATCAGCCCCAGCATTTT. Its protein is CASMRAEQNQPQHF.

In DNA form, the CDR3 reads TGTGCCAGTAGCAGAACTAGCCTGGAGACCCAGTACTTC. It yields the protein CASSRTSLETQYF. J is TRBJ2-5 and V is TRBV19; TRBD2 is a possible D gene (6 bases). Trimming cost V 6 bases and J 5 bases, with 13 bases left between them. Looked up from germline, CDR1 is LNHDA and CDR2 is SQIVND (reference sequence). This CDR3 spans 13 amino acids.

The rearrangement links TRBV29-1 to TRBJ1-2, with TRBD1 matching over 8 bases. This CDR3 is built from 14 residues. In germline, CDR1 is SQVTM, CDR2 ANQGSEA. The J segment lost 5 bases and the V segment lost 2 bases, leaving 7 bases of the junction unmatched. The CDR3 reads CSVEIAGGAYGYTF. DNA for the CDR3: TGCAGCGTTGAAATAGCAGGGGGCGCGTATGGCTACACCTTC. Together with reference TRBV29-1 and TRBJ1-2, the CDR3 gives the full variable domain: SAVISQKPSRDICQRGTSLTIQCQVDSQVTMMFWYRQQPGQSLTLIATANQGSEATYESGFVIDKFPISRPNLTFSTLTVSNMSPEDSSIYLCSVEIAGGAYGYTFGSGTRLTVV.

The CDR3 loop reads CASSSGMGNEQFF. In DNA, the CDR3 is TGTGCCAGCAGCTCGGGGATGGGGAATGAGCAGTTCTTC. V usage is TRBV7-2 and J usage is TRBJ2-1, with D perhaps matching TRBD2 (5 bases). CDR1 is SGHTA and CDR2 is FQGNSA in the germline V gene. The CDR3 is 13 amino acids. The V gene lost 4 bases and the J gene lost 7 bases, with 11 bases spanning the gap.

This clone was detected once. The chain carries TRBV27 and TRBJ2-7; no clear D. Germline values: CDR1 MNHEY, CDR2 SMNVEV (reference sequence). The CDR3 loop spans 11 amino acids. V dropped 4 bases and J dropped 2 bases, with 3 bases sitting between them. The CDR3 protein is CASSSAYEQYF. The DNA of the CDR3 is TGTGCCAGCAGTTCCGCCTACGAGCAGTACTTC.

This chain connects TRBV7-9 to TRBJ2-7, with 10 bases lining up with TRBD1. From germline, CDR1 is SEHNR and CDR2 FQNEAQ (reference sequence). This CDR3 has 16 residues. V shed 0 bases and J 6 bases; nucleotides not matched to a gene: 8. The CDR3 nucleotides read TGTGCCAGCAGCTTAGCCGGCCGGGACAGGGGTTCCGAGCAGTACTTC. Its translation: CASSLAGRDRGSEQYF.

The chain links TRBV3-1 (or the pseudogene TRBV3-2) to TRBJ2-1; the match to TRBD2 covers 11 bases. Per the germline V gene, CDR1 is LGHDT and CDR2 is YNNKEL (reference sequence). The CDR3 contains 14 residues. V shed 4 bases and J 5 bases; nucleotides not matched to a gene: 1. The CDR3 is CASSLAGGHNEQFF. DNA for the CDR3: TGTGCCAGCAGCCTAGCGGGGGGGCACAATGAGCAGTTCTTC.

CDR3 DNA sequence: TGTGCGACGAGACGACGGGGACAGGGGGCGGGGGTCACAGATACGCAGTATTTT. It yields the protein CATRRRGQGAGVTDTQYF. The chain recombines TRBV19 with TRBJ2-3, with TRBD1 matching over 12 bases. In germline, CDR1 is LNHDA, CDR2 SQIVND (reference sequence). This CDR3 is built from 18 residues.

This sequence joins TRBV19 and TRBJ2-2; D remains ambiguous. This CDR3 has 15 amino acids. The V end lost 3 bases, the J end lost 1 base, and 9 bases lay between the germline ends. Germline CDR1 and CDR2: LNHDA and SQIVND (reference sequence). CDR3 amino acids: CASSIPRLNTGELFF. The CDR3 coding sequence is TGTGCCAGTAGTATCCCGAGACTGAACACCGGGGAGCTGTTTTTT.